Each of the 10 T cell receptor beta chains below was sequenced from the same sample in a study of T cell changes during pregnancy in multiple sclerosis. Clones were sequenced by immunoSEQ multiplex PCR, and TCRdb holds only the in-frame ones, with some missing. The sample holds about 100,000 clones, more than 85% seen once. Material: peripheral blood, obtained in the second trimester of pregnancy. The source of these receptors is a female donor with multiple sclerosis, enrolled in a pregnancy study.

The rearrangement joins TRBV30 to TRBJ1-1, with 8 bases identical to TRBD1. The V gene's germline CDR1 is GTSNPN and CDR2 SVGIG (reference sequence). Trimming removed 0 bases from V and 3 bases from J; junction bases left unmatched: 9. The length of the CDR3 is 16 residues. CDR3 coding DNA: TGTGCCTGGAGTGTATGGACAGGGAAGCGGGACACTGAAGCTTTCTTT. It is translated as CAWSVWTGKRDTEAFF. Combining the CDR3 with reference TRBV30 and TRBJ1-1 gives the whole variable domain SQTIHQWPATLVQPVGSPLSLECTVEGTSNPNLYWYRQAAGRGLQLLFYSVGIGQISSEVPQNLSASRPQDRQFILSSKKLLLSDSGFYLCAWSVWTGKRDTEAFFGQGTRLTVV.

V is TRBV28 and J is TRBJ1-5; 7 bases are shared with TRBD1. The V segment lost 7 bases and the J segment 0 bases; nucleotides outside the gene matches: 12. Germline lookup yields CDR1 MDHEN and CDR2 SYDVKM. CDR3 size: 17 residues. The chain's CDR3 is CASILNRDRYSNQPQHF. The CDR3 bases are TGTGCCAGCATCCTTAACCGGGACAGATATAGCAATCAGCCCCAGCATTTT. The whole variable domain, filled in from reference TRBV28 and TRBJ1-5, reads DVKVTQSSRYLVKRTGEKVFLECVQDMDHENMFWYRQDPGLGLRLIYFSYDVKMKEKGDIPEGYSVSREKKERFSLILESASTNQTSMYLCASILNRDRYSNQPQHFGDGTRLSIL.

The chain couples TRBV27 to TRBJ1-2; 9 positions agree with TRBD1. CDR1 is MNHEY and CDR2 is SMNVEV in the germline V gene (reference sequence). The CDR3 sequence is 16 residues long. With V trimmed by 5 bases and J by 1 base, 8 bases remained unmatched. The CDR3 region has the DNA TGTGCCAGCAGTCGGACAGGGGTCTCCATTAACTATGGCTACACCTTC. It codes for CASSRTGVSINYGYTF.

V is TRBV28 and J is TRBJ1-1; TRBD1 matches at 7 bases. CDR1 is MDHEN, CDR2 SYDVKM, per germline. The V segment lost 6 bases and the J segment 6 bases; nucleotides outside the gene matches: 16. There are 16 residues in the CDR3. The CDR3 DNA sequence: TGTGCCAGCAGCCTAGGGACAGTCTCGTCTATCGCTGAAGCTTTCTTT. The encoded protein is CASSLGTVSSIAEAFF.

CDR3 amino acids: CASSGGRGSYEQYF. CDR3 coding DNA: TGTGCCAGCAGTGGCGGGAGGGGGTCCTACGAGCAGTACTTC. The chain combines TRBV6-1 with TRBJ2-7; TRBD2 matches 9 bases. Germline CDR1 is MNHNS and CDR2 is SASEGT. There are 14 residues in the CDR3. Losses at the gene ends were 4 bases for V and 1 base for J; bases not matched to a gene: 2.

CDR3 bases: TGTGCCAGCAGCTTAAATGGGGGCCATGGCTACACCTTC. This encodes CASSLNGGHGYTF. J is TRBJ1-2 and V is TRBV7-6; weak D call: TRBD1 (6 bases). Trimming removed 2 bases from V and 6 bases from J, with 10 bases in between. The CDR3 sequence is 13 residues long. The germline V gene encodes CDR1 SGHVS and CDR2 FNYEAQ. Filled out from reference TRBV7-6 and TRBJ1-2, the complete variable domain reads GAGVSQSPRYKVTKRGQDVALRCDPISGHVSLYWYRQALGQGPEFLTYFNYEAQQDKSGLPNDRFSAERPEGSISTLTIQRTEQRDSAMYRCASSLNGGHGYTFGSGTRLTVV.

V is TRBV28 and J is TRBJ2-1; 13 bases map to TRBD2. The germline V gene encodes CDR1 MDHEN and CDR2 SYDVKM. This CDR3 is built from 17 residues. The trim removed 3 bases at V and 6 bases at J, leaving 8 bases unmatched. The CDR3, as DNA: TGTGCCAGCAGTTTTTCCCCTACTAGCGGGAGGGTCAATGAGCAGTTCTTC. Translation: CASSFSPTSGRVNEQFF.

V usage is TRBV7-9 and J usage is TRBJ2-1, with TRBD1 matching 11 bases. The CDR3 has 15 residues. Germline V gives CDR1 SEHNR, CDR2 FQNEAQ (reference sequence). The V and J ends lost 4 bases and 8 bases, in that order; junction bases with no gene match: 7. The CDR3, as DNA: TGTGCCAGCAGCTCCGGACAGGGGGCAGGATATGAGCAGTTCTTC. Its translation is CASSSGQGAGYEQFF. The entire variable domain, with the rest obtained from reference TRBV7-9 and TRBJ2-1, is as follows: DTGVSQNPRHKITKRGQNVTFRCDPISEHNRLYWYRQTLGQGPEFLTYFQNEAQLEKSRLLSDRFSAERPKGSFSTLEIQRTEQGDSAMYLCASSSGQGAGYEQFFGPGTRLTVL.

The chain couples TRBV19 to TRBJ2-2, with D possibly matching TRBD2 (5 bases). The V end lost 7 bases, the J end lost 2 bases, and 14 bases lay between the germline ends. The germline CDR1 and CDR2 sequences are LNHDA and SQIVND (reference sequence). The CDR3 contains 15 residues. This CDR3 reads CASTKGVVNTGELFF. DNA of the CDR3: TGTGCCAGTACGAAGGGAGTCGTTAACACCGGGGAGCTGTTTTTT.

The V and J genes are TRBV11-2 and TRBJ2-7; 14 nucleotides line up with TRBD2. This CDR3 contains 19 residues. Unmatched junction bases numbered 18, after V lost 7 bases and J lost 4 bases. CDR1 is SGHAT, CDR2 FQNNGV, per germline. The CDR3 reads CASTGAPKGLAGARYEQYF. The CDR3 bases are TGTGCCAGCACCGGAGCACCAAAGGGACTAGCGGGAGCGAGGTACGAGCAGTACTTC.